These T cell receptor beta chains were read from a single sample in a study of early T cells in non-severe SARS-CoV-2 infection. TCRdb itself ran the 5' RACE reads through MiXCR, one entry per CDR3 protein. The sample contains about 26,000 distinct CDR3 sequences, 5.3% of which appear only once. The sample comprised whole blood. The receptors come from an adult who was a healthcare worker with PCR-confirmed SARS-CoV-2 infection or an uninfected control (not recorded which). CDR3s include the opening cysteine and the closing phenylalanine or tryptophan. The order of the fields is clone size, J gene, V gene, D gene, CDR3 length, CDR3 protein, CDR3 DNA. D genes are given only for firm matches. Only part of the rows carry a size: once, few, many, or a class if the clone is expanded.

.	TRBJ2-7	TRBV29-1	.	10	CSASDSRQYF	TGCAGCGCTTCAGATTCAAGGCAGTACTTC
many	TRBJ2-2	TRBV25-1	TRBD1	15	CASSGRTGAVGELFF	TGTGCCAGCAGTGGAAGGACAGGGGCGGTCGGGGAGCTGTTTTTT
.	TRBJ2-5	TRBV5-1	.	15	CASSSMDGQQETQYF	TGCGCCAGCAGCTCAATGGACGGTCAACAAGAGACCCAGTACTTC
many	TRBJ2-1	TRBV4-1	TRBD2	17	CASSQIFSGRAYNEQFF	TGCGCCAGCAGCCAAATCTTTAGCGGGAGGGCCTACAATGAGCAGTTCTTC
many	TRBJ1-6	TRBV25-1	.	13	CASSGGNNSPLHF	TGTGCCAGCAGTGGAGGAAATAATTCACCCCTCCACTTT
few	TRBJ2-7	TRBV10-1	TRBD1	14	CASRAQDRVHEQYF	TGCGCCAGCAGAGCCCAGGACAGGGTGCACGAGCAGTACTTC
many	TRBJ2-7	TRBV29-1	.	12	CSVEGQTYEQYF	TGCAGCGTTGAAGGACAGACCTACGAGCAGTACTTC
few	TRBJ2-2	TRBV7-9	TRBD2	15	CASSPGLAGTGELFF	TGTGCCAGCAGCCCCGGACTAGCTGGCACCGGGGAGCTGTTTTTT
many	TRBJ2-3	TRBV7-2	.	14	CASRKDAGTDTQYF	TGTGCCAGCAGGAAGGACGCAGGCACAGATACGCAGTATTTT
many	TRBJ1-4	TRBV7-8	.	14	CASSRVLTNEKLFF	TGTGCCAGCAGCAGGGTACTAACTAATGAAAAACTGTTTTTT
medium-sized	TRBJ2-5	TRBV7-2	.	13	CASRWIAEETQYF	TGTGCCAGCAGATGGATAGCGGAAGAGACCCAGTACTTC
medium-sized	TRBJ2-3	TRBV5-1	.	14	CASTPLGSTDTQYF	TGCGCCAGCACCCCCCTTGGCAGCACAGATACGCAGTATTTT
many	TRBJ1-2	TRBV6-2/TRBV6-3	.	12	CASTQGTGSYTF	TGTGCCAGCACCCAGGGGACGGGGAGTTACACCTTC
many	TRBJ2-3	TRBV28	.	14	CASSVDSFTDTQYF	TGTGCCAGCAGTGTGGACAGTTTCACAGATACGCAGTATTTT
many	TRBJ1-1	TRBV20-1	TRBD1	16	CSAMRPTDRAENEAFF	TGCAGTGCTATGAGACCGACCGACAGGGCGGAAAATGAAGCTTTCTTT
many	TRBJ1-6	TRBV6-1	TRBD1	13	CASSEGQGKPLHF	TGTGCCAGCAGTGAAGGACAGGGGAAACCCCTCCACTTT
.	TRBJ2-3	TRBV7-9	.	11	CASSSSDTQYF	TGTGCCAGCAGCTCCTCAGATACGCAGTATTTT
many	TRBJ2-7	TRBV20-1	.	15	CSAKPSKGPNYEQYF	TGCAGTGCTAAGCCCTCCAAGGGACCTAACTACGAGCAGTACTTC
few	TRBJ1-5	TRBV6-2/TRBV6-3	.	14	CASSYGGVNQPQHF	TGTGCCAGCAGTTACGGAGGGGTTAATCAGCCCCAGCATTTT
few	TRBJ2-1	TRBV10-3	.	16	CAISEAASGSYNEQFF	TGTGCCATCAGTGAGGCCGCCTCCGGGTCCTACAATGAGCAGTTCTTC
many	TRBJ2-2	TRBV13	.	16	CASSPLELANTGELFF	TGTGCCAGCAGCCCGCTCGAGCTAGCGAACACCGGGGAGCTGTTTTTT
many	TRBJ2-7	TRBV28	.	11	CASSRHGEQYF	TGTGCCAGCAGCCGTCATGGCGAGCAGTACTTC
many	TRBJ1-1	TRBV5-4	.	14	CASSLGRAKSEAFF	TGTGCCAGCAGCTTGGGAAGGGCCAAGAGTGAAGCTTTCTTT
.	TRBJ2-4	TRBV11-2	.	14	CASSFPGAKNIQYF	TGTGCCAGCAGCTTTCCGGGTGCCAAAAACATTCAGTACTTC